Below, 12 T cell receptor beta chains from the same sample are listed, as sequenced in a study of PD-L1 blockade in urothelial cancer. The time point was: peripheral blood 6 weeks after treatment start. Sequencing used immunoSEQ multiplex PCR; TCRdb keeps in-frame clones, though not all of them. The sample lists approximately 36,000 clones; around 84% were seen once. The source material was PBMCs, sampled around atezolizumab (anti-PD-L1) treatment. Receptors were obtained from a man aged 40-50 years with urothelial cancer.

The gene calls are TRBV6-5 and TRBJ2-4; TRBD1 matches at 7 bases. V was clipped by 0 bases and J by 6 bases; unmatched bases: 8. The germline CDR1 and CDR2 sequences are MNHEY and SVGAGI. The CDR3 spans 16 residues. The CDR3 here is CASSYSSIRDRNIQYF. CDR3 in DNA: TGTGCCAGCAGTTACTCGTCAATCCGGGACAGAAACATTCAGTACTTC.

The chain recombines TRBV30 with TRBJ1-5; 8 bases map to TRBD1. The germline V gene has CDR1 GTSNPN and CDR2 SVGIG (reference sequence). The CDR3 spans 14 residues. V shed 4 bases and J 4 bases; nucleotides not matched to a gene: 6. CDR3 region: CAWTGQGMNQPQHF. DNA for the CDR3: TGTGCCTGGACTGGACAGGGTATGAATCAGCCCCAGCATTTT.

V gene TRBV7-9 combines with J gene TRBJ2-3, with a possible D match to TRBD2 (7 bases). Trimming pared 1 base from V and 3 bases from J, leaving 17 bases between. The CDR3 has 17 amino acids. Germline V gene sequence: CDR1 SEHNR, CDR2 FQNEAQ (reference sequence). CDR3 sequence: CASSLGSAGARTDTQYF. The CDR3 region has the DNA TGTGCCAGCAGCTTAGGGTCCGCGGGGGCGCGGACAGATACGCAGTATTTT.

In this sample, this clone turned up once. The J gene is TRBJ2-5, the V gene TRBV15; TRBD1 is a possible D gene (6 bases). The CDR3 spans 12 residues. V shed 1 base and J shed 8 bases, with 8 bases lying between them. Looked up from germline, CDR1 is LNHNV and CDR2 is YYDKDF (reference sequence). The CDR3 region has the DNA TGTGCCACCAGCAGAGCCAGGGGCACCCAGTACTTC. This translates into CATSRARGTQYF.

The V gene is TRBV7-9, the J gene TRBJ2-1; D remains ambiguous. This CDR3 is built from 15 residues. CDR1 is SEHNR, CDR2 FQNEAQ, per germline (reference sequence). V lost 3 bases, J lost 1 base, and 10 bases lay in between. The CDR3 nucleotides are TGTGCCAGCAGCTTCCCTGCGGTTTCCTACAATGAGCAGTTCTTC. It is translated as CASSFPAVSYNEQFF.

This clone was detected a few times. The CDR3 DNA follows: TGTGCCAGCAGGACTAGCGGGTACACCGGGGAGCTGTTTTTT. Its protein product is CASRTSGYTGELFF. The V call is TRBV14, the J call TRBJ2-2, with 10 bases that match TRBD2. The V and J ends lost 6 bases and 3 bases, in that order; junction bases with no gene match: 1. Germline V CDR1 and CDR2: SGHDN, FVKESK. The CDR3 is made up of 14 amino acids.

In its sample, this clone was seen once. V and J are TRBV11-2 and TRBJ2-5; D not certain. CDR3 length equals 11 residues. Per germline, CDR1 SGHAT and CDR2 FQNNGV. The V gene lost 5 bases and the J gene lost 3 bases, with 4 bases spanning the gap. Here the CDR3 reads CASSPKETQYF. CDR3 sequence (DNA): TGTGCCAGCAGCCCAAAAGAGACCCAGTACTTC.

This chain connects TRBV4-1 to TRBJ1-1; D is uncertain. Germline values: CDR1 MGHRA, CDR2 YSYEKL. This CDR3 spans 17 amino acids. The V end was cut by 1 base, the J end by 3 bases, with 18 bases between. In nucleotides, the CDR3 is TGCGCCAGCAGCCAAGTGGGCAGTCGACGTCAGGACACTGAAGCTTTCTTT. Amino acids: CASSQVGSRRQDTEAFF.

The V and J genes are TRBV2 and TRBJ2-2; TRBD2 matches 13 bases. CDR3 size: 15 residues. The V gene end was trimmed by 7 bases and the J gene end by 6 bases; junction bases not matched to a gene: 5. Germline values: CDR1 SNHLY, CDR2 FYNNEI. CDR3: CASTVLAGGPGELFF. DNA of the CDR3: TGTGCCAGCACCGTACTAGCGGGAGGGCCCGGGGAGCTGTTTTTT.

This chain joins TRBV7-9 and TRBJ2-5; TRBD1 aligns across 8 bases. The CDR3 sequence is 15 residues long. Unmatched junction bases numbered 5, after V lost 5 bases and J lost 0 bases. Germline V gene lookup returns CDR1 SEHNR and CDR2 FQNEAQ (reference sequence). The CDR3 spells CASSPWTGNQETQYF. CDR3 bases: TGTGCCAGCAGCCCCTGGACAGGGAACCAAGAGACCCAGTACTTC.

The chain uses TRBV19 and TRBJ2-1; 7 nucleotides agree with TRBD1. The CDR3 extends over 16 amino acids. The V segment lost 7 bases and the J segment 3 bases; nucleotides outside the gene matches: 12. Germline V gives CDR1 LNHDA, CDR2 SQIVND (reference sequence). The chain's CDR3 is CASTYGSGTVYNEQFF. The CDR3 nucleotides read TGTGCCAGTACCTATGGGAGTGGGACAGTCTACAATGAGCAGTTCTTC.

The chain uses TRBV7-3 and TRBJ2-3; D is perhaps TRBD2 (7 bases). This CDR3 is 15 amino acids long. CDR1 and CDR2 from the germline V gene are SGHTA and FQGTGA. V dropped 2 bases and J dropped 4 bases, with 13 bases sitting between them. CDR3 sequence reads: CASSLGGGRADTQYF. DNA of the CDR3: TGTGCCAGCAGCTTAGGGGGGGGCCGCGCAGATACGCAGTATTTT.